Reported below is one T cell receptor (beta chain). The antigen is unknown. These data come from a study of OX40 agonist ivuxolimab in advanced cancers. Across the whole study: Among those enrolled, mean age was around 60 years (range about 23 to 85) and approximately 83% were male. Eligibility admitted prior anti-PD-1, anti-PD-L1 or anti-CTLA-4 therapy; 30% to 40% had some.

V shed 9 bases, J shed 3 bases, and the junction held 3 bases outside the gene matches. CDR1 is SGHRS and CDR2 is YFSETQ in the germline V gene. The CDR3 length is 13 residues. At baseline, cycle 4 day 1, and cycle 7 day 1, blood was sampled. Study-wide findings and caveats: At doses 0.1 to 3.0 mg/kg, CD4+ and CD8+ clones expanded.

Assay used: immunoSEQ multiplex PCR; TCRdb lists only in-frame clones, some missing. The data contain approximately 65,000 clones, roughly nine tenths of them singletons. The chain employs TRBV5-1 and TRBJ2-2; TRBD1 matches at 9 bases. This TCR was sampled from an adult with an advanced solid tumor such as melanoma, head and neck, liver or kidney cancer. The material sequenced was CD4+ or CD8+ T cells sorted from blood, taken in a trial of the OX40 agonist ivuxolimab. Here the CDR3 DNA reads TGCGCCACGGGGACAGGGTACACCGGGGAGCTGTTTTTT. Encoded protein: CATGTGYTGELFF. Full variable domain (outside the CDR3, taken from reference TRBV5-1 and TRBJ2-2): KAGVTQTPRYLIKTRGQQVTLSCSPISGHRSVSWYQQTPGQGLQFLFEYFSETQRNKGNFPGRFSGRQFSNSRSEMNVSTLELGDSALYLCATGTGYTGELFFGEGSRLTVL.